This TCR beta chain stems from a study of CD4 T cells in relation to SARS-CoV-2 and coronaviruses. Sequencing used immunoSEQ multiplex PCR; TCRdb keeps in-frame clones, though not all of them. Of under 20,000 clones listed, 70% to 80% were seen once; the top ten hold approximately 31%. The CDR3 loop spans 18 amino acids. The V gene's germline CDR1 is SGHNT and CDR2 YENEEA. V was clipped by 1 base and J by 0 bases, with 13 bases between them. Before the COVID-19 pandemic, during about 2010-2018, CD4+ T cells were taken from unexposed donors. CD4+ T cells were isolated from the cells after about nine days of culture. About this clone itself: Its antigen remains unidentified.

Specimen: CD4+ T cells from PBMCs, cultured in vitro. V usage is TRBV11-3 and J usage is TRBJ2-6; D call uncertain. The TCR originated in a human donor in good health. DNA of the CDR3: TGTGCCAGCAGCTTAGGGATGGGCGGTAGCTCTGGGGCCAACGTCCTGACTTTC. It codes for CASSLGMGGSSGANVLTF.